One TCR beta chain is described in this entry. CDR3 length: 18 amino acids. Germline V CDR1 and CDR2: SEHNR, FQNEAQ (reference sequence). Germline trimming cut 4 bases from V and 1 base from J; bases unmatched to any gene: 5. This entry comes from a study of OX40 agonist ivuxolimab in advanced cancers. Study context: One hepatocellular carcinoma and a couple of cutaneous melanoma patients partially responded.

Some clones are missing from TCRdb's copy, which holds only in-frame ones; the method was immunoSEQ multiplex PCR. Of 18,000 or so clones in the sample, over 60% were seen once. This material consisted of CD4+ or CD8+ T cells sorted from blood, taken in a trial of the OX40 agonist ivuxolimab. The TCR comes from an adult with an advanced solid tumor such as melanoma, head and neck, liver or kidney cancer. The J gene is TRBJ2-2, the V gene TRBV7-9; TRBD2 aligns across 14 bases. The CDR3 is CASSSPTSGGVNTGELFF. For the CDR3, the DNA is TGTGCCAGCAGCTCTCCGACTAGCGGGGGGGTGAACACCGGGGAGCTGTTTTTT.